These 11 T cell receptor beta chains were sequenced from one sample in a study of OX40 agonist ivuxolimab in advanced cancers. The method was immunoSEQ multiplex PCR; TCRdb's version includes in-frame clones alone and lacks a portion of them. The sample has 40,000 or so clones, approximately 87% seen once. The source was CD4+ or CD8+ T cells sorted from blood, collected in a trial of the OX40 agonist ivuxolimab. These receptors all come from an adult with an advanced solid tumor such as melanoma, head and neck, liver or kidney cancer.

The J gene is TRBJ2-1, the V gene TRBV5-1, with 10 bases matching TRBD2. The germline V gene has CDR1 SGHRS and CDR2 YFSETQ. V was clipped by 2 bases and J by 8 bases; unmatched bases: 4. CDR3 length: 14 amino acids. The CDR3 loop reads CASSFSGRADEQFF. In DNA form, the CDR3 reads TGCGCCAGCAGCTTCAGCGGGAGGGCCGATGAGCAGTTCTTC.

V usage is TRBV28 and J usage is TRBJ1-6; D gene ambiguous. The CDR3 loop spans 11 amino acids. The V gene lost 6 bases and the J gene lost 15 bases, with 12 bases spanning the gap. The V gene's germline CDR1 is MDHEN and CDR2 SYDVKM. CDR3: CASRHPTGLHF. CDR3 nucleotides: TGTGCCAGCAGGCACCCAACGGGCCTCCACTTT.

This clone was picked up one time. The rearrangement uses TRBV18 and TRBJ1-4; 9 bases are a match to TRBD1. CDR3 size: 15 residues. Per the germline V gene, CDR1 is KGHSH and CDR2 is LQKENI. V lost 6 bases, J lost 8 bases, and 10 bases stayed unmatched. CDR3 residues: CASSLLQGAEEKLFF. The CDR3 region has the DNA TGTGCCAGCTCGCTTTTACAGGGGGCTGAGGAAAAACTGTTTTTT.

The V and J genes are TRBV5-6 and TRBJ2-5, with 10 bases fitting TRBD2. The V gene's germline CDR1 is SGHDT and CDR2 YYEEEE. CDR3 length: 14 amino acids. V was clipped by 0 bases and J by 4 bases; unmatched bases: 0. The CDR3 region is CASSLGLAGETQYF. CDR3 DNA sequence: TGTGCCAGCAGCTTGGGACTAGCGGGAGAGACCCAGTACTTC.

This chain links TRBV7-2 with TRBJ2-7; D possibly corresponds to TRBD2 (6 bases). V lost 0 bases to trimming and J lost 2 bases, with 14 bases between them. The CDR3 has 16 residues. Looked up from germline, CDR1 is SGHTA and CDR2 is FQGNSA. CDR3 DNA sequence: TGTGCCAGCAGCTTAGCGGGGGGATCGAATGCCTACGAGCAGTACTTC. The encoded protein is CASSLAGGSNAYEQYF. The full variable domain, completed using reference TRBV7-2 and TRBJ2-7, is GAGVSQSPSNKVTEKGKDVELRCDPISGHTALYWYRQSLGQGLEFLIYFQGNSAPDKSGLPSDRFSAERTGGSVSTLTIQRTQQEDSAVYLCASSLAGGSNAYEQYFGPGTRLTVT.

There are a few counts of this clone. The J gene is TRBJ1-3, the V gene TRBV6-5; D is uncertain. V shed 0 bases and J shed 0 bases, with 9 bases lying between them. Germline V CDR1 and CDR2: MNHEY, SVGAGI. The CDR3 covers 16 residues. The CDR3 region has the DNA TGTGCCAGCAGTTACTCGAGAGTAAACTCTGGAAACACCATATATTTT. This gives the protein CASSYSRVNSGNTIYF.

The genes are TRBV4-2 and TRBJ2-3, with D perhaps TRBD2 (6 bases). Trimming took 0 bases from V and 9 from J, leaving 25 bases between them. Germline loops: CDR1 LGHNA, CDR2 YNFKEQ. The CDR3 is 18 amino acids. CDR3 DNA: TGTGCCAGCAGCCAAGAATCCCCTAGGCGGGGTTCTCCCTTAACGCAGTATTTT. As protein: CASSQESPRRGSPLTQYF.

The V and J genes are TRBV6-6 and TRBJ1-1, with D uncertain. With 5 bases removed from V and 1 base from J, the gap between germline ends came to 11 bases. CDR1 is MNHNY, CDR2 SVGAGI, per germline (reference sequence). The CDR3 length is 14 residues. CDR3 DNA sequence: TGTGCCAGCAGTCGATGGGTCGGGAACACTGAAGCTTTCTTT. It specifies CASSRWVGNTEAFF.

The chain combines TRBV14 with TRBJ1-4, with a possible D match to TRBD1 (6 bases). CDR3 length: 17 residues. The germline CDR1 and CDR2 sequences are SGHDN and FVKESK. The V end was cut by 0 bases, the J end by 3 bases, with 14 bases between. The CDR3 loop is CASSQELGAAPNEKLFF. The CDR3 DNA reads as TGTGCCAGCAGCCAAGAATTGGGGGCTGCACCTAATGAAAAACTGTTTTTT.

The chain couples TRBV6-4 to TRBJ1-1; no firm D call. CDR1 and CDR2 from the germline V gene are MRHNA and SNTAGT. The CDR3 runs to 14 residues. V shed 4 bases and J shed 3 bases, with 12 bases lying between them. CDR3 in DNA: TGTGCCAGCAGTGGCCTTTTCGAGGACACTGAAGCTTTCTTT. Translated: CASSGLFEDTEAFF.

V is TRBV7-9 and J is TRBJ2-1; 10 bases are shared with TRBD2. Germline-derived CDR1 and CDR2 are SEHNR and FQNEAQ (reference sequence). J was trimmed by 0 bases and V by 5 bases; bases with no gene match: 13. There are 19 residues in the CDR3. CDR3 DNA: TGTGCCAGCAGCGCCCCTAGCGGGGGCCGACCTACCTCCTACAATGAGCAGTTCTTC. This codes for CASSAPSGGRPTSYNEQFF. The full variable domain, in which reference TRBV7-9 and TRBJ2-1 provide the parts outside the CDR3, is DTGVSQNPRHKITKRGQNVTFRCDPISEHNRLYWYRQTLGQGPEFLTYFQNEAQLEKSRLLSDRFSAERPKGSFSTLEIQRTEQGDSAMYLCASSAPSGGRPTSYNEQFFGPGTRLTVL.